One sample yielded the 24 T cell receptor beta chains listed below, sequenced in a study of blood T cell repertoires in COVID-19. Using immunoSEQ multiplex PCR, the repertoire was profiled, and TCRdb retains in-frame clones only, with some absent. This repertoire shows tens of thousands of clones, 85% to 90% found once; its top ten account for approximately 6.5%. Sequencing input: peripheral blood. The receptors shown here come from a woman aged 55-70 years with COVID-19, enrolled during active disease.

The chain links TRBV28 to TRBJ2-2; D gene unclear. CDR3 length equals 14 residues. Germline assignment: CDR1 MDHEN and CDR2 SYDVKM. V lost 7 bases to trimming and J lost 1 base, with 10 bases between them. The CDR3 bases are TGTGCCAGCATCCAGAAACAGAACACCGGGGAGCTGTTTTTT. Its translation: CASIQKQNTGELFF.

This clone was seen a single time. The V call is TRBV3-1 (or the pseudogene TRBV3-2), the J call TRBJ2-7, with D possibly matching TRBD2 (5 bases). The germline gives CDR1 LGHDT, CDR2 YNNKEL (reference sequence). This CDR3 is 16 amino acids long. V was pared by 0 bases and J by 0 bases, with 12 bases between. The CDR3 nucleotides read TGTGCCAGCAGCCAAGATGAGGGAGCCAGCTCCTACGAGCAGTACTTC. Amino acid sequence: CASSQDEGASSYEQYF.

The V gene is TRBV10-3, the J gene TRBJ2-1, with D perhaps TRBD2 (6 bases). V dropped 5 bases and J dropped 4 bases, with 9 bases sitting between them. CDR3 size: 13 residues. Germline V gene sequence: CDR1 ENHRY, CDR2 SYGVKD. CDR3 region: CAISRGTYNEQFF. In nucleotides, the CDR3 is TGTGCCATCAGTAGAGGGACTTACAATGAGCAGTTCTTC.

The chain combines TRBV9 with TRBJ1-1, with 7 bases fitting TRBD1. Trimming took 5 bases from V and 4 from J; bases not matched to a gene: 5. The germline gives CDR1 SGDLS, CDR2 YYNGEE. CDR3 size: 13 residues. DNA for the CDR3: TGTGCCAGCAGTGGAACAGGGGTCACTGAAGCTTTCTTT. Encoded protein: CASSGTGVTEAFF.

The table lists this clone with a count of one. This chain joins TRBV2 and TRBJ1-4; TRBD1 might be the D (5 bases). V was pared by 5 bases and J by 0 bases, with 10 bases between. This CDR3 has 15 amino acids. Germline V gene sequence: CDR1 SNHLY, CDR2 FYNNEI. CDR3 bases: TGTGCCAGCAGTCCTACAGGTTCAACTAATGAAAAACTGTTTTTT. Residues: CASSPTGSTNEKLFF.

The chain couples TRBV5-4 to TRBJ2-1; possibly TRBD1 for D (6 bases). This CDR3 has 13 residues. Germline V gives CDR1 SGHNT, CDR2 YYREEE (reference sequence). Trimming removed 3 bases at V and 5 bases at J, with 9 bases between. CDR3 bases: TGTGCCAGCAGCTCCGGACAGAACAATGAGCAGTTCTTC. Amino acids: CASSSGQNNEQFF. The full variable domain, with the rest looked up from reference TRBV5-4 and TRBJ2-1, is ETGVTQSPTHLIKTRGQQVTLRCSSQSGHNTVSWYQQALGQGPQFIFQYYREEENGRGNFPPRFSGLQFPNYSSELNVNALELDDSALYLCASSSGQNNEQFFGPGTRLTVL.

The chain links TRBV7-9 to TRBJ2-1; the match to TRBD1 covers 10 bases. Germline V CDR1 and CDR2: SEHNR, FQNEAQ (reference sequence). CDR3 size: 14 residues. V shed 5 bases, J shed 9 bases, and the junction held 7 bases outside the gene matches. CDR3 DNA: TGTGCCAGCAGCGCGCGGACAGGGGGGATTGAGCAGTTCTTC. Residues: CASSARTGGIEQFF.

The gene calls are TRBV11-1 and TRBJ2-3; no firm D call. V lost 5 bases and J lost 0, with 12 bases in between. The CDR3 spans 15 residues. The germline CDR1 and CDR2 sequences are SGHAT and FQDESV (reference sequence). The CDR3 DNA is TGTGCCAGCAGCCGAATAGTCACTAGCACAGATACGCAGTATTTT. This gives the protein CASSRIVTSTDTQYF.

The chain joins TRBV6-2 or TRBV6-3 to TRBJ2-1, with 11 bases aligning to TRBD2. J was trimmed by 7 bases and V by 4 bases; bases with no gene match: 15. Germline-derived CDR1 and CDR2 are MNHEY and SVGEGT. This CDR3 is built from 18 residues. The CDR3 nucleotides are TGTGCCAGCAGTTCCTACACCGAACTAGCGGGAGTGGTAAATGAGCAGTTCTTC. Its translation: CASSSYTELAGVVNEQFF.

The rearrangement links TRBV5-4 to TRBJ1-2; 9 bases are a match to TRBD1. V gave up 4 bases and J gave up 2 bases; unmatched junction bases: 3. Germline V lookup: CDR1 SGHNT, CDR2 YYREEE (reference sequence). The CDR3 is made up of 14 amino acids. The CDR3 region has the DNA TGTGCCAGCAGCCGGGACAGGGTAAACTATGGCTACACCTTC. Translation: CASSRDRVNYGYTF.

The rearrangement joins TRBV20-1 to TRBJ1-1; D is unresolved. V was shortened by 8 bases and J by 0 bases, with 7 bases between the two germline ends. The length of the CDR3 is 11 residues. The germline gives CDR1 DFQATT, CDR2 SNEGSKA (reference sequence). As DNA, the CDR3 is TGCAGTACAGACATGAACACTGAAGCTTTCTTT. This encodes CSTDMNTEAFF.

The rearrangement joins TRBV4-1 to TRBJ2-4; D gene uncertain. Deletions cut 4 bases from V and 0 bases from J, with 10 bases between. Germline loops: CDR1 MGHRA, CDR2 YSYEKL. The CDR3 length is 15 residues. The CDR3 DNA follows: TGCGCCAGCAGCCCCTCCCCTCTAGCCAAAAACATTCAGTACTTC. This translates into CASSPSPLAKNIQYF.

The CDR3 DNA sequence: TGTGCCAGCAGCAGCCTGCAGGGGAACAAAAACATTCAGTACTTC. The encoded protein is CASSSLQGNKNIQYF. The V gene is TRBV5-6, the J gene TRBJ2-4; tentatively, D is TRBD1 (6 bases). Between the trimmed V and J ends, which lost 4 bases and 3 bases, there was a span of 14 bases. This CDR3 has 15 amino acids. The germline V gene encodes CDR1 SGHDT and CDR2 YYEEEE.

This chain connects TRBV30 to TRBJ1-1, with 9 bases matching TRBD1. V lost 6 bases and J lost 12; bases outside the gene matches: 8. Germline assignment: CDR1 GTSNPN and CDR2 SVGIG (reference sequence). The CDR3 is made up of 11 amino acids. The CDR3: CACDGTGRTFF. As DNA, the CDR3 is TGTGCCTGCGACGGGACAGGGAGAACTTTCTTT.

This chain joins TRBV2 and TRBJ1-3; D is unclear. This CDR3 has 12 residues. Germline values: CDR1 SNHLY, CDR2 FYNNEI. V dropped 6 bases and J dropped 4 bases, with 7 bases sitting between them. CDR3 DNA sequence: TGTGCCAGCAGGGAGATCGGAAACACCATATATTTT. It specifies CASREIGNTIYF.

The chain employs TRBV19 and TRBJ1-2; 9 nucleotides agree with TRBD1. The CDR3 has 15 residues. V shed 7 bases, J shed 6 bases, and the junction held 12 bases outside the gene matches. Germline CDR1 reads LNHDA; CDR2 reads SQIVND (reference sequence). CDR3 bases: TGTGCCAGTAAAGGGACCGGGACAGGGATTAATGGCTACACCTTC. Translation gives CASKGTGTGINGYTF.

This clone showed up just a few times. The V and J genes are TRBV2 and TRBJ2-7, with D unresolved. In germline, CDR1 is SNHLY, CDR2 FYNNEI. Trimming removed 5 bases at V and 0 bases at J, with 5 bases between. There are 12 residues in the CDR3. CDR3 nucleotides: TGTGCCAGCAGTCTAAGCTCCTACGAGCAGTACTTC. Its protein product is CASSLSSYEQYF.

This rearrangement joins TRBV13 to TRBJ1-4; D possibly corresponds to TRBD1 (5 bases). This CDR3 spans 13 amino acids. Germline V gene lookup returns CDR1 PRHDT and CDR2 FYEKMQ (reference sequence). Trimming pared 5 bases from V and 5 bases from J, leaving 9 bases between. The CDR3 bases are TGTGCCAGCAGCCGATCAGGGAATGAAAAACTGTTTTTT. Encoded protein: CASSRSGNEKLFF.

The rearrangement joins TRBV19 to TRBJ1-1; 7 nucleotides align to TRBD1. In germline, CDR1 is LNHDA, CDR2 SQIVND (reference sequence). The CDR3 has 17 residues. With 2 bases clipped from V and 2 bases from J, the junction kept 11 bases outside the gene matches. The CDR3 is CASSIRQGFRENTEAFF. The CDR3 region has the DNA TGTGCCAGTAGTATACGACAGGGTTTTCGAGAAAACACTGAAGCTTTCTTT.

The chain employs TRBV30 and TRBJ1-5; 9 bases match TRBD1. CDR3 length: 15 amino acids. The germline V gene encodes CDR1 GTSNPN and CDR2 SVGIG (reference sequence). Trimming cost V 5 bases and J 1 base; bases outside gene matches: 6. The CDR3 DNA reads TGTGCCTGGGGACAGGGGAGCAGAAGCAATCAGCCCCAGCATTTT. Amino acids: CAWGQGSRSNQPQHF.

The genes are TRBV29-1 and TRBJ1-2, with D hard to call. The V gene's germline CDR1 is SQVTM and CDR2 ANQGSEA. The CDR3 spans 14 residues. Trimming took off 7 bases at V and 5 bases at J, with 20 bases between the two ends. CDR3 DNA: TGCAGCGGTTCACGCATCGGGGATGAGTATGGCTACACCTTC. Translated: CSGSRIGDEYGYTF.

The chain has TRBV19 and TRBJ1-1; 9 nucleotides line up with TRBD1. J gave up 5 bases and V 4 bases, and 14 bases lay outside the gene matches. From germline, CDR1 is LNHDA and CDR2 SQIVND (reference sequence). The CDR3 extends over 17 amino acids. CDR3 DNA sequence: TGTGCCAGTAGTACAAGACCGGGACAGGGAGTTCCGACTGAAGCTTTCTTT. Protein sequence: CASSTRPGQGVPTEAFF. The full variable domain, in which reference TRBV19 and TRBJ1-1 provide the parts outside the CDR3, is DGGITQSPKYLFRKEGQNVTLSCEQNLNHDAMYWYRQDPGQGLRLIYYSQIVNDFQKGDIAEGYSVSREKKESFPLTVTSAQKNPTAFYLCASSTRPGQGVPTEAFFGQGTRLTVV.

The gene calls are TRBV5-1 and TRBJ2-7; tentatively, D is TRBD2 (6 bases). The CDR3 runs 15 residues. CDR1 is SGHRS and CDR2 is YFSETQ in the germline V gene. V was cut by 2 bases and J by 0 bases, with 12 bases left in between. The CDR3 sequence is CASSFMSGSSYEQYF. CDR3 in DNA: TGCGCCAGCAGCTTTATGTCCGGGAGCTCCTACGAGCAGTACTTC.

The CDR3 spells CASSQDNRGAGYEQYF. In nucleotides, the CDR3 is TGTGCCAGCAGCCAAGATAACCGAGGAGCGGGGTACGAGCAGTACTTC. This chain uses TRBV4-2 with TRBJ2-7; 7 bases are a match to TRBD2. J was trimmed by 4 bases and V by 0 bases; bases with no gene match: 9. The CDR3 is 16 residues long. Germline V CDR1 and CDR2: LGHNA, YNFKEQ.